A selection of T cell receptor beta chains follows, all from one sample in a study of T cells in Graves' hyperthyroidism and ophthalmopathy. Via MiXCR, TCRdb re-called the multiplex PCR reads, giving one row per CDR3 protein. The sample shows 300,000 to 450,000 distinct CDR3 sequences, over 15% of them seen only once. The material sequenced was blood. These receptors were obtained from a woman in her 40s with Graves' ophthalmopathy. Each CDR3 is given without its conserved first and last residue. The D gene is left open where the match is weak. Size is omitted from some rows. Given values are once, few, many or a class for expanded clones.

TRBD1,NA,TRBV6-2/TRBV6-3,TRBJ1-2,ASSEYRGKVDGYT
NA,few,TRBV6-1,TRBJ2-6,ASSEGDFGANVLT
NA,many,TRBV6-5,TRBJ2-5,ASRAPLGETQY
TRBD1,NA,TRBV6-1,TRBJ1-1,ASGDRGFGTEAF
TRBD1,many,TRBV6-5,TRBJ2-7,ASSYGDSELYEQY
TRBD2,many,TRBV20-1,TRBJ2-7,SASAGTSLSYEQY
NA,NA,TRBV6-1,TRBJ2-7,ASRGAREQY
NA,many,TRBV10-2,TRBJ1-5,ASSEGAQPQH
NA,many,TRBV28,TRBJ2-7,ASSPPGTGAYEQY
NA,many,TRBV5-1,TRBJ1-3,ASSENRAASGNTIY
TRBD1,many,TRBV30,TRBJ1-5,AWSVRTGALYSNQPQH
NA,many,TRBV7-6,TRBJ1-6,ASRLWGPDSPLH